This passage covers 29 T cell receptor beta chains from one sample sequenced in a study of T cell repertoires in cytomegalovirus infection (dated by TCRdb to about 2019). The listed sequencing device is Illumina HiSeq 1500. TCRdb cleaned the public reads at Q25 with fastp, built clones with MiXCR and kept in-frame beta chains. Each entry merges the rows of one CDR3 protein and shows their most common DNA and genes. Present in this sample are 90,000 to 120,000 distinct CDR3 sequences, about a quarter of which were seen just once. About two fifths of the sample goes to the ten largest clones. Material for sequencing was CD8+ T cells from PBMCs. The receptors were sampled from a human donor in good health (CMV status not recorded). Some clones in this sample may be carry-over from other donors' samples.

This clonotype was seen a handful of times. The chain uses TRBV6-2 or TRBV6-3 and TRBJ1-5; D remains ambiguous. Per germline, CDR1 MNHEY and CDR2 SVGEGT. The CDR3 contains 15 residues. Trimming removed 2 bases from V and 4 bases from J, with 12 bases in between. CDR3 residues: CASSYGALGNQPQHF. In DNA form, the CDR3 reads TGTGCCAGCAGTTACGGAGCCTTAGGAAATCAGCCCCAGCATTTT.

The rearrangement uses TRBV6-2 or TRBV6-3 and TRBJ1-5; D not certain. Germline V gene sequence: CDR1 MNHEY, CDR2 SVGEGT. The CDR3 is made up of 14 amino acids. The germline V and J ends were trimmed by 0 bases and 1 base, with 4 bases remaining between them. The CDR3 DNA reads TGTGCCAGCAGTTACTCCCGGAGCAATCAGCCCCAGCATTTT. The encoded protein is CASSYSRSNQPQHF.

CDR3 nucleotide sequence: TGTGCCAGCAGTTACGAGGCTGGCCTCACCAGCTCCTACAATGAGCAGTTCTTC. Translation: CASSYEAGLTSSYNEQFF. V and J are TRBV6-6 and TRBJ2-1; D call uncertain. CDR3 size: 18 residues. The germline CDR1 and CDR2 sequences are MNHNY and SVGAGI (reference sequence). V lost 2 bases, J lost 0 bases, and 17 bases lay in between.

This clonotype was counted only a few times. The rearrangement joins TRBV6-1 to TRBJ1-2; the D is unclear. V was shortened by 2 bases and J by 4 bases, with 11 bases between the two germline ends. The length of the CDR3 is 14 residues. Per the germline V gene, CDR1 is MNHNS and CDR2 is SASEGT. CDR3 amino acids: CASSEKRTTYGYTF. The CDR3 bases are TGTGCCAGCAGTGAAAAGAGGACCACCTATGGCTACACCTTC.

Many counts were recorded for this clonotype. This chain connects TRBV7-2 to TRBJ1-5; no firm D call. The CDR3 loop spans 15 amino acids. CDR1 is SGHTA, CDR2 FQGNSA, per germline. Trimming took 1 base from V and 0 from J, leaving 7 bases between them. CDR3 loop: CASSLDVYSNQPQHF. CDR3 coding DNA: TGTGCCAGCAGCTTAGACGTTTATAGCAATCAGCCCCAGCATTTT. Complete variable domain (other parts from reference TRBV7-2 and TRBJ1-5): GAGVSQSPSNKVTEKGKDVELRCDPISGHTALYWYRQSLGQGLEFLIYFQGNSAPDKSGLPSDRFSAERTGGSVSTLTIQRTQQEDSAVYLCASSLDVYSNQPQHFGDGTRLSIL.

The chain couples TRBV6-2 or TRBV6-3 to TRBJ1-1; D is perhaps TRBD1 (6 bases). The CDR3 covers 15 residues. Looked up from germline, CDR1 is MNHEY and CDR2 is SVGEGT. Trimming removed 2 bases from V and 0 bases from J, with 10 bases in between. The CDR3 here is CASSYTGALNTEAFF. The CDR3 nucleotides are TGTGCCAGCAGTTACACGGGGGCACTGAACACTGAAGCTTTCTTT.

There are a few counts of this clonotype. The V and J genes are TRBV19 and TRBJ2-7, with 10 bases matching TRBD2. The ends lost 5 bases at V and 3 bases at J; junction bases unmatched: 16. The CDR3 has 18 residues. The germline CDR1 and CDR2 sequences are LNHDA and SQIVND (reference sequence). As DNA, the CDR3 is TGTGCCAGTAGTGTCTGGACAGGGTCTAGCGGGAGCTTCTACGAGCAGTACTTC. Translating it yields CASSVWTGSSGSFYEQYF.

The rearrangement joins TRBV6-6 to TRBJ2-3, with TRBD1 matching 8 bases. V was clipped by 5 bases and J by 2 bases; unmatched bases: 6. CDR1 is MNHNY, CDR2 SVGAGI, per germline (reference sequence). CDR3 length: 15 residues. The CDR3 nucleotides are TGTGCCAGCAGTCTGTGGACAGGGTCCACAGATACGCAGTATTTT. Protein: CASSLWTGSTDTQYF.

This clonotype was picked up many times. The chain employs TRBV11-3 and TRBJ1-1; no reliable D call. The germline V gene encodes CDR1 SGHNT and CDR2 YENEEA. With 3 bases removed from V and 5 bases from J, the gap between germline ends came to 16 bases. There are 15 residues in the CDR3. Written as DNA, the CDR3 is TGTGCCAGCAGCTTCCGACCGGACCGGTTAACTGAAGCTTTCTTT. It codes for CASSFRPDRLTEAFF. The entire variable domain, with the rest obtained from reference TRBV11-3 and TRBJ1-1, is as follows: EAGVVQSPRYKIIEKKQPVAFWCNPISGHNTLYWYLQNLGQGPELLIRYENEEAVDDSQLPKDRFSAERLKGVDSTLKIQPAELGDSAVYLCASSFRPDRLTEAFFGQGTRLTVV.

This chain uses TRBV12-3 or TRBV12-4 with TRBJ2-2; 9 positions agree with TRBD2. This CDR3 spans 16 amino acids. V shed 6 bases and J 6 bases; nucleotides not matched to a gene: 11. CDR3 sequence: CASRAPGLAVPGELFF. DNA for the CDR3: TGTGCCAGCAGAGCTCCGGGACTAGCTGTTCCCGGGGAGCTGTTTTTT.

This clonotype was seen more than once but under ten times. The rearrangement links TRBV27 to TRBJ2-7, with 8 positions matching TRBD1. Germline-derived CDR1 and CDR2 are MNHEY and SMNVEV (reference sequence). The CDR3 is 14 residues long. With 3 bases clipped from V and 5 bases from J, the junction kept 6 bases outside the gene matches. The CDR3 sequence is CASSFRQGSHEQYF. The CDR3 DNA reads as TGTGCCAGCAGTTTTAGACAGGGGTCCCACGAGCAGTACTTC.

The rearrangement links TRBV15 to TRBJ2-2; D gene ambiguous. Trimming left V 5 bases short and J 2 bases short, with 6 bases between. The CDR3 loop spans 13 amino acids. Germline CDR1 is LNHNV and CDR2 is YYDKDF (reference sequence). As DNA, the CDR3 is TGTGCCACCAGCCCGATAAACACCGGGGAGCTGTTTTTT. Translating it yields CATSPINTGELFF.

This clonotype was seen a handful of times. Germline and junction disagree at one end, which may indicate a read error. This sequence joins TRBV2 and TRBJ2-7; a possible D gene is TRBD2 (6 bases). There are 12 residues in the CDR3. CDR1 is SNHLY and CDR2 is FYNNEI in the germline V gene. The DNA for the CDR3 is TGTACCAGCGCCGGGACTTTCTACGAGCAGTACTTC. Translating gives CTSAGTFYEQYF.

This clonotype was counted at least ten times. The rearrangement uses TRBV5-4 and TRBJ2-1; perhaps D is TRBD1 or TRBD2 (7 bases each). The V end lost 0 bases, the J end lost 8 bases, and 15 bases lay between the germline ends. Germline V gene lookup returns CDR1 SGHNT and CDR2 YYREEE (reference sequence). The CDR3 consists of 15 residues. CDR3 residues: CASSLGQGGLDEQFF. The CDR3 DNA sequence: TGTGCCAGCAGCTTGGGACAGGGAGGGTTGGATGAGCAGTTCTTC.

This clonotype was seen a handful of times. J is TRBJ1-1 and V is TRBV6-2 or TRBV6-3, with D hard to call. The ends were cut back, 7 bases at V and 7 bases at J, with 10 bases in the middle. Germline CDR1 MNHEY, CDR2 SVGEGT. The CDR3 consists of 11 residues. The CDR3: CASTSTGEAFF. CDR3 bases: TGTGCCAGCACCTCGACGGGTGAAGCTTTCTTT.

This clonotype came up once. The chain uses TRBV28 and TRBJ1-2, with D maybe TRBD1 (5 bases). Germline V gives CDR1 MDHEN, CDR2 SYDVKM. Trimming cost V 6 bases and J 2 bases, with 13 bases left between them. The CDR3 has 14 residues. CDR3 bases: TGTGCCAGCAGCTTCGCCGGGACGAACTATGGCTACACCTTC. Translated: CASSFAGTNYGYTF.

This clonotype was observed a single time. The rearrangement uses TRBV19 and TRBJ1-4, with D possibly matching TRBD1 (5 bases). The CDR3 spans 15 residues. Trimming removed 5 bases at V and 3 bases at J, with 13 bases between. Germline assignment: CDR1 LNHDA and CDR2 SQIVND (reference sequence). The CDR3 DNA reads TGTGCCAGTAGTTCCGTGGGACTCGCTAATGAAAAACTGTTTTTT. Amino acids: CASSSVGLANEKLFF.

This clonotype was counted a single time. The CDR3 bases are TGTGCCAGCAGCTTGATGGGGACTATCGGAATCTACGAGCAGTACTTC. It yields the protein CASSLMGTIGIYEQYF. The chain has TRBV5-6 and TRBJ2-7; 7 nucleotides match TRBD2. Germline trimming cut 1 base from V and 3 bases from J; bases unmatched to any gene: 10. This CDR3 comprises 16 residues. Germline CDR1 reads SGHDT; CDR2 reads YYEEEE.

This clonotype has a handful of counts. This sequence joins TRBV5-6 and TRBJ2-2, with 9 positions matching TRBD2. CDR1 and CDR2 (germline): SGHDT, YYEEEE. The V segment lost 1 base and the J segment 4 bases; nucleotides outside the gene matches: 11. The CDR3 contains 18 residues. The CDR3 loop is CASSLLIAGDPPTGELFF. The CDR3 DNA reads as TGTGCCAGCAGCTTGCTGATAGCGGGGGACCCGCCCACCGGGGAGCTGTTTTTT.

The chain is built from TRBV20-1 and TRBJ1-2; 8 nucleotides match TRBD1. V lost 5 bases to trimming and J lost 2 bases; unmatched junction nucleotides: 4. The length of the CDR3 is 13 residues. Germline V lookup: CDR1 DFQATT, CDR2 SNEGSKA (reference sequence). The CDR3 sequence is CSALTGENYGYTF. The CDR3 nucleotides are TGCAGTGCTTTGACAGGGGAGAACTATGGCTACACCTTC.

The chain recombines TRBV11-2 with TRBJ2-7; the D is unclear. The CDR3 extends over 16 amino acids. V was shortened by 6 bases and J by 2 bases, with 20 bases between the two germline ends. Germline V gives CDR1 SGHAT, CDR2 FQNNGV. CDR3 sequence reads: CASRPSRVPFTYEQYF. CDR3 DNA sequence: TGTGCCAGCAGACCCAGTAGGGTCCCATTCACCTACGAGCAGTACTTC.

The chain links TRBV28 to TRBJ2-7, with D perhaps matching TRBD1 (6 bases). The CDR3 is made up of 12 amino acids. The germline gives CDR1 MDHEN, CDR2 SYDVKM. The CDR3 nucleotides read TGTGTCACAGGGCCCTCCTCCTACGAGCAGTACTTC. It is translated as CVTGPSSYEQYF.

The gene calls are TRBV30 and TRBJ2-7; TRBD1 is a possible D gene (5 bases). Germline V lookup: CDR1 GTSNPN, CDR2 SVGIG (reference sequence). Deletions cut 0 bases from V and 3 bases from J, with 12 bases between. The CDR3 spans 14 residues. The CDR3 bases are TGTGCCTGGAGTGTGTTAGGGGCAGGCTACGAGCAGTACTTC. This encodes CAWSVLGAGYEQYF.

In its sample, this clonotype was seen a few times. The chain recombines TRBV12-3 or TRBV12-4 with TRBJ1-5, with TRBD1 as a possible D gene (5 bases). The CDR3 runs 15 residues. V was cut by 5 bases and J by 5 bases, with 16 bases left in between. Written as DNA, the CDR3 is TGTGCCAGCAGTCTCGGACCCCAGGGAGATCAGCCCCAGCATTTT. Protein: CASSLGPQGDQPQHF.

The gene calls are TRBV5-1 and TRBJ1-6; 7 nucleotides line up with TRBD1. This CDR3 has 18 residues. CDR1 and CDR2 from the germline V gene are SGHRS and YFSETQ. V dropped 0 bases and J dropped 10; count of bases not matched to a gene: 16. The CDR3 loop reads CASSLAEGPRQGESPLHF. CDR3 nucleotide sequence: TGCGCCAGCAGCTTGGCCGAAGGGCCAAGACAGGGAGAGTCACCCCTCCACTTT.

This clonotype was seen ten or more times. The rearrangement links TRBV7-2 to TRBJ2-7; 10 nucleotides align to TRBD1. Germline V gives CDR1 SGHTA, CDR2 FQGNSA. The CDR3 length is 15 residues. V lost 4 bases and J lost 4; bases outside the gene matches: 7. CDR3 bases: TGTGCCAGCAGCTCCCGGGACAGGGGAATATACGAGCAGTACTTC. Its translation is CASSSRDRGIYEQYF.

The chain uses TRBV12-5 and TRBJ1-3; D unresolved. Trimming pared 2 bases from V and 0 bases from J, leaving 17 bases between. CDR3 length: 18 residues. Germline loops: CDR1 LGHNT, CDR2 FRNRAP. CDR3 residues: CASGLQILAGSSGNTIYF. In nucleotides, the CDR3 is TGTGCTAGTGGTTTGCAGATCCTTGCGGGTAGCTCTGGAAACACCATATATTTT. Looking up the rest from reference TRBV12-5 and TRBJ1-3 gives the full variable domain: DARVTQTPRHKVTEMGQEVTMRCQPILGHNTVFWYRQTMMQGLELLAYFRNRAPLDDSGMPKDRFSAEMPDATLATLKIQPSEPRDSAVYFCASGLQILAGSSGNTIYFGEGSWLTVV.

The genes are TRBV14 and TRBJ2-5; no reliable D call. The germline V gene encodes CDR1 SGHDN and CDR2 FVKESK. V was shortened by 0 bases and J by 5 bases, with 7 bases between the two germline ends. This CDR3 comprises 13 residues. CDR3 region: CASSQDQFETQYF. The CDR3 nucleotides are TGTGCCAGCAGCCAAGATCAGTTTGAGACCCAGTACTTC. The entire variable domain, with the rest obtained from reference TRBV14 and TRBJ2-5, is as follows: EAGVTQFPSHSVIEKGQTVTLRCDPISGHDNLYWYRRVMGKEIKFLLHFVKESKQDESGMPNNRFLAERTGGTYSTLKVQPAELEDSGVYFCASSQDQFETQYFGPGTRLLVL.

The V gene is TRBV5-1, the J gene TRBJ2-1; D possibly corresponds to TRBD2 (5 bases). This CDR3 region has 16 residues. CDR1 and CDR2 (germline): SGHRS, YFSETQ. V was pared by 3 bases and J by 8 bases, with 21 bases between. The CDR3 here is CASSSRWLVEADEQFF. In DNA form, the CDR3 reads TGCGCCAGCAGCTCCCGGTGGTTGGTAGAAGCGGATGAGCAGTTCTTC.